The rows below give T cell receptor beta chains drawn from one sample of a study of control samples from healthy donors and cancer patients. Assay used: immunoSEQ multiplex PCR; TCRdb lists only in-frame clones, some missing. In the table there are under 80,000 clones, around 95% of which are singletons. Material: blood. The receptors were gathered from a woman between 40 and 50 years old in good health. The CDR3 runs from the conserved cysteine through the conserved F or W. Clone size is shown for a subset of rows, as once, few, many or a class of expanded clone.

cdr3_length	clone_size	v_call	j_call	cdr3_aa
11	.	TRBV20-1	TRBJ1-2	CSASRQYGYTF
14	.	TRBV9	TRBJ1-3	CASSVEQGRNTIYF
13	.	TRBV5-1	TRBJ2-1	CASSALAYNEQFF
17	.	TRBV18	TRBJ2-1	CASSTPPGAGAYNEQFF
12	once	TRBV28	TRBJ2-1	CASSTSYNEQFF
12	.	TRBV4-1	TRBJ2-7	CASSPDAYEQYF
15	.	TRBV3-1/TRBV3-2	TRBJ2-7	CASSLRGAGIYEQYF
14	.	TRBV6-1	TRBJ2-7	CASSDRTPPYEQYF
14	.	TRBV3-1/TRBV3-2	TRBJ1-5	CASSWTGSEQPQHF
12	.	TRBV6-5	TRBJ1-1	CASTRGSTEAFF
15	.	TRBV5-6	TRBJ2-1	CASSRTSGVYNEQFF
19	.	TRBV24-1	TRBJ2-7	CATSGSPRTGGPLSYEQYF
14	.	TRBV7-9	TRBJ1-2	CASSFAGTVARYTF
15	.	TRBV7-9	TRBJ2-5	CASILSRTGQETQYF
13	.	TRBV2	TRBJ1-2	CASSEGHPYGYTF
14	.	TRBV5-1	TRBJ2-1	CASSDERTGNEQFF
14	.	TRBV6-6	TRBJ1-4	CASSPGQVGEKLFF
15	.	TRBV7-9	TRBJ2-2	CASSFGGSNTGELFF
12	.	TRBV9	TRBJ2-1	CASSAFNNEQFF
14	.	TRBV6-6	TRBJ2-5	CASSYRQGTETQYF